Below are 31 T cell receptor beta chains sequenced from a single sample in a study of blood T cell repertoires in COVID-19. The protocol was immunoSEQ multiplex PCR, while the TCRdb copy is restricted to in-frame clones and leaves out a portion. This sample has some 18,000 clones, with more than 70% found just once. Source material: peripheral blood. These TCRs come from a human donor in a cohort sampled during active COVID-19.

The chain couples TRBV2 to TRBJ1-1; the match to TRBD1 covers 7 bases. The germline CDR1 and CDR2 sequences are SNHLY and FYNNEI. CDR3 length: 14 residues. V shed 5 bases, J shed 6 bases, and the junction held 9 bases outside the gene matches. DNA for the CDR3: TGTGCCAGCAGTACAGGGGTTAGAGAGGCTGAAGCTTTCTTT. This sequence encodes CASSTGVREAEAFF.

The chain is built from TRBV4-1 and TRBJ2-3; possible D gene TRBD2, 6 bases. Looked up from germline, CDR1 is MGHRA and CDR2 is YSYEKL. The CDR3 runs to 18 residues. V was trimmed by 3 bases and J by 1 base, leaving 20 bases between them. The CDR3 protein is CASSHFITGLPRTDTQYF. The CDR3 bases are TGCGCCAGCAGCCATTTCATAACGGGACTGCCCCGCACAGATACGCAGTATTTT.

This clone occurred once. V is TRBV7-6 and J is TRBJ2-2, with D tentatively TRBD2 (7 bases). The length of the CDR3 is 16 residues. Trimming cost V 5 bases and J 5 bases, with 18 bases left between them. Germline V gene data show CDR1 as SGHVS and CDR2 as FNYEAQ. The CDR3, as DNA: TGTGCCAGCAGCCCCCTGGGGGGGGCCGGAACCGGGGAGCTGTTTTTT. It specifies CASSPLGGAGTGELFF.

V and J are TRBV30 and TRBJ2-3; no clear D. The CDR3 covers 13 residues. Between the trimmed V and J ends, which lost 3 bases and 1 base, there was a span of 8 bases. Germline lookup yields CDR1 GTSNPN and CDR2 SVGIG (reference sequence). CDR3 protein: CAWRSDRTDTQYF. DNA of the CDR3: TGTGCCTGGAGGAGCGACCGCACAGATACGCAGTATTTT.

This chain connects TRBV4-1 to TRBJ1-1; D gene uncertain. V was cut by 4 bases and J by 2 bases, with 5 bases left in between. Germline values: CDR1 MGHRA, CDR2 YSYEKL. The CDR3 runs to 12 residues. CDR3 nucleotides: TGCGCCAGCAGCCTAACAAACACTGAAGCTTTCTTT. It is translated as CASSLTNTEAFF.

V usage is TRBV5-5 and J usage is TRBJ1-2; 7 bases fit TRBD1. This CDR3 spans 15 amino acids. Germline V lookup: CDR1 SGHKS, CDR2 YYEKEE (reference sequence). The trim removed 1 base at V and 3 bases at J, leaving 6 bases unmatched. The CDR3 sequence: CASSLSTGEDYGYTF. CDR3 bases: TGTGCCAGCAGCTTGTCTACAGGGGAGGACTATGGCTACACCTTC.

The CDR3 region has the DNA TGTGCCAGCAGCACCCCGGGTCCGGGGGAGACCCAGTACTTC. This sequence encodes CASSTPGPGETQYF. The chain has TRBV4-2 and TRBJ2-5; D is possibly TRBD2 (5 bases). From germline, CDR1 is LGHNA and CDR2 YNFKEQ. The CDR3 runs 14 residues. Trimming pared 5 bases from V and 5 bases from J, leaving 15 bases between.

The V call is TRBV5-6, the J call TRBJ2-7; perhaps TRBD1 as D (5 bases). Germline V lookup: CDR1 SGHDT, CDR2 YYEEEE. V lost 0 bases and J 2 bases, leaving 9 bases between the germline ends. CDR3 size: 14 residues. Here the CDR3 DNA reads TGTGCCAGCAGCTTGGCGGAACAGGCCTACGAGCAGTACTTC. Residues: CASSLAEQAYEQYF.

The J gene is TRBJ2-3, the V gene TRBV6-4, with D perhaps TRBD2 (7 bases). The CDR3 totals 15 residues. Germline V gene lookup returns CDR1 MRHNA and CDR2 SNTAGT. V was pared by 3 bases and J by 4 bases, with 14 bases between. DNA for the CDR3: TGTGCCAGCAGTGAGGGGGGGGGCGACGCAGATACGCAGTATTTT. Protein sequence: CASSEGGGDADTQYF.

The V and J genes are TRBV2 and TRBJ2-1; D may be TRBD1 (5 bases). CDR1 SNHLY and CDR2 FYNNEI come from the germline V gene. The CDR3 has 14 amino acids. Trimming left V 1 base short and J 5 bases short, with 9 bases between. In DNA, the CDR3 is TGTGCCAGCAGTGAAGAAGAGACAGACAATGAGCAGTTCTTC. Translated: CASSEEETDNEQFF.

This CDR3 is CASGGVYLGVTDTQYF. The CDR3, as DNA: TGTGCCAGCGGAGGGGTCTATTTGGGGGTTACAGATACGCAGTATTTT. The chain links TRBV5-4 to TRBJ2-3; D is perhaps TRBD2 (6 bases). This CDR3 comprises 16 residues. Deletions cut 7 bases from V and 3 bases from J, with 21 bases between. Germline CDR1 reads SGHNT; CDR2 reads YYREEE (reference sequence).

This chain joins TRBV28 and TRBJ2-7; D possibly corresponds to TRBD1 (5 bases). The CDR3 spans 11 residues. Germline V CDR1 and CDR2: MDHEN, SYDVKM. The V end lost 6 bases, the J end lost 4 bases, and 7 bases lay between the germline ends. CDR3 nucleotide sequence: TGTGCCAGCAGCGACAGTTACGAGCAGTACTTC. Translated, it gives CASSDSYEQYF.

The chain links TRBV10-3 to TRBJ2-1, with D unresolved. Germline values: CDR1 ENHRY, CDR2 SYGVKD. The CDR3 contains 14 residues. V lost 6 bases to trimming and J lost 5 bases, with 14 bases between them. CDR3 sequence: CAISNVGRNNEQFF. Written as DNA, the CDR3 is TGTGCCATCAGCAATGTGGGCCGGAACAATGAGCAGTTCTTC.

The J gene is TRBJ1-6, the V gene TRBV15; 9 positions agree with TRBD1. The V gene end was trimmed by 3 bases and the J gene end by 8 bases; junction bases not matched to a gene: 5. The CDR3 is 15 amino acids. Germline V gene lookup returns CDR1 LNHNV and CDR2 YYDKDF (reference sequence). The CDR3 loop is CATSRDRGKDSPLHF. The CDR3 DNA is TGTGCCACCAGCAGGGACAGGGGAAAGGATTCACCCCTCCACTTT.

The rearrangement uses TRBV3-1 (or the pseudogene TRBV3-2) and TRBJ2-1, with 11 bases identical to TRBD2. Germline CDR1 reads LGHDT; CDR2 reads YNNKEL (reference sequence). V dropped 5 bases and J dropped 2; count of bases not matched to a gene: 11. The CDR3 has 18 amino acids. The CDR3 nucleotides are TGTGCCAGCAGCTACCTTAGCGGGGGGGCCCGGACCTACAATGAGCAGTTCTTC. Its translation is CASSYLSGGARTYNEQFF.

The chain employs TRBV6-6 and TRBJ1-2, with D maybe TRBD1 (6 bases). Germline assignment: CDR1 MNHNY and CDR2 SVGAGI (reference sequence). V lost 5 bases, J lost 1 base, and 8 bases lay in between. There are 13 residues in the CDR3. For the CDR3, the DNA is TGTGCCAGCAGTGCGGACAGTAACTATGGCTACACCTTC. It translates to CASSADSNYGYTF.

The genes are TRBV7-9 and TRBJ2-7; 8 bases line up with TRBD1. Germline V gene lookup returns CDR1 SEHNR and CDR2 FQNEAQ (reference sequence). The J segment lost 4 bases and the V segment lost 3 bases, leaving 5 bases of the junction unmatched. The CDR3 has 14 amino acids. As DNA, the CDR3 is TGTGCCAGCAGCTTCGGGACAGGATTGTACGAGCAGTACTTC. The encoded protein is CASSFGTGLYEQYF.

The CDR3 coding sequence is TGTGCCAGCAACCCGACAGGGGGGACCTACGAGCAGTACTTC. This translates into CASNPTGGTYEQYF. The rearrangement links TRBV5-6 to TRBJ2-7, with TRBD1 matching over 9 bases. CDR3 length: 14 residues. The germline V gene encodes CDR1 SGHDT and CDR2 YYEEEE. The trim removed 6 bases at V and 2 bases at J, leaving 6 bases unmatched.

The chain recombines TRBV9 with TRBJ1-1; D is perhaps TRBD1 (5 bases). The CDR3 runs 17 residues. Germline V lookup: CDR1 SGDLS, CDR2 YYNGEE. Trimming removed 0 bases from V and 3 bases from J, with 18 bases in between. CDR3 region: CASSVEEGRPGDTEAFF. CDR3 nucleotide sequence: TGTGCCAGCAGCGTAGAGGAGGGGCGTCCGGGGGACACTGAAGCTTTCTTT.

CDR3 bases: TGTGCCAGCAGTGAAGCGGTAGCAGGGGCCTTTAACACTAACTATGGCTACACCTTC. This translates into CASSEAVAGAFNTNYGYTF. The chain has TRBV6-1 and TRBJ1-2; weak D call: TRBD1 (6 bases). Germline V CDR1 and CDR2: MNHNS, SASEGT. Trimming removed 0 bases at V and 0 bases at J, with 20 bases between. The CDR3 totals 19 residues.

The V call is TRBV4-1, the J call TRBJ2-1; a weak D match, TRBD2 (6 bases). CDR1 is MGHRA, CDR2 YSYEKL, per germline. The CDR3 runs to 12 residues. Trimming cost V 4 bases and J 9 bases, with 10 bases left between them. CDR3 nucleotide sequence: TGCGCCAGCAGCCTTGGGCGGGGTGAGCAGTTCTTC. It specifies CASSLGRGEQFF.

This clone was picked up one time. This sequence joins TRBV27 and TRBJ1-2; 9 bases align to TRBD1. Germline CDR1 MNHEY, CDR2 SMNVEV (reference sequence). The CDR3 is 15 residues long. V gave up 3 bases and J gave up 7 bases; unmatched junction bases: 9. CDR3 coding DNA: TGTGCCAGCAGTTTGTATCCGGGACAGGGCTTTGGCTACACCTTC. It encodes CASSLYPGQGFGYTF.

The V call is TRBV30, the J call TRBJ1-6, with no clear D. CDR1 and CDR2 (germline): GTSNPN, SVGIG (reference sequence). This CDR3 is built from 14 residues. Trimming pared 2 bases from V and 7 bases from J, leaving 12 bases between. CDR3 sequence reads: CAWSSRQRNSPLHF. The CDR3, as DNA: TGTGCCTGGAGTTCGAGGCAGAGAAATTCACCCCTCCACTTT.

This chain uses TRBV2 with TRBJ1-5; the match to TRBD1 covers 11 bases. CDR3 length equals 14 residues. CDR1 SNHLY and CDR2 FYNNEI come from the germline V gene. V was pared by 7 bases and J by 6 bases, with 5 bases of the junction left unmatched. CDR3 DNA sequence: TGTGCCAGCAATTTGGACAGGGGGCTTCAGCCCCAGCATTTT. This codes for CASNLDRGLQPQHF.

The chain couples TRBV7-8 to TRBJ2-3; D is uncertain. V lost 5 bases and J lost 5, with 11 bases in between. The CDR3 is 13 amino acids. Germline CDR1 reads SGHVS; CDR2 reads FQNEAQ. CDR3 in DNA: TGTGCCAGCAGCCCCCGATCGGGAGATACGCAGTATTTT. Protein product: CASSPRSGDTQYF.

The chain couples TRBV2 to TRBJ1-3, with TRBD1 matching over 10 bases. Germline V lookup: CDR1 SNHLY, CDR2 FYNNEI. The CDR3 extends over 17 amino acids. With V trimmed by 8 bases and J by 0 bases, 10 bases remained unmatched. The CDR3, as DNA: TGTGCCAGCGCCGGGACAGGGGTCAAGTTCTCTGGAAACACCATATATTTT. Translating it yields CASAGTGVKFSGNTIYF.

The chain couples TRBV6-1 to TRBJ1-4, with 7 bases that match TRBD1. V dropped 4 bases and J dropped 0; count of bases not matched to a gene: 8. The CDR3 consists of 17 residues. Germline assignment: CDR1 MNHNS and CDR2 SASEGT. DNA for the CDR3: TGTGCCAGCAGTGGGCCCGGACAGGCTGCAACTAATGAAAAACTGTTTTTT. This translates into CASSGPGQAATNEKLFF.

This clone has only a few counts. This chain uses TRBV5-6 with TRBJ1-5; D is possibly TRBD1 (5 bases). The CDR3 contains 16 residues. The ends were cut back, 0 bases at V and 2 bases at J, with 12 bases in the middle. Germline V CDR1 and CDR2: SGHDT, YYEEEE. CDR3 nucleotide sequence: TGTGCCAGCAGCTTGGGTCCCTTCAGGGGCAATCAGCCCCAGCATTTT. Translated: CASSLGPFRGNQPQHF.

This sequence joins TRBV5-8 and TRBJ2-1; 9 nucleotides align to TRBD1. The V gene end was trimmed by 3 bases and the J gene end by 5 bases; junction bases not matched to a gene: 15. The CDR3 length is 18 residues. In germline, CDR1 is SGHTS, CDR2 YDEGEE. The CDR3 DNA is TGTGCCAGCAGCTCCCGTCCCCCCTTGAACAGGGGGCACAATGAGCAGTTCTTC. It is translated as CASSSRPPLNRGHNEQFF.

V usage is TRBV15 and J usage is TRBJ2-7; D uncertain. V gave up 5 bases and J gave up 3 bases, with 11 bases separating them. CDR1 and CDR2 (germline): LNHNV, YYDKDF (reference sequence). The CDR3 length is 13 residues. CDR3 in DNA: TGTGCCACCAGCCTAGGCGAAGGCTACGAGCAGTACTTC. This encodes CATSLGEGYEQYF.

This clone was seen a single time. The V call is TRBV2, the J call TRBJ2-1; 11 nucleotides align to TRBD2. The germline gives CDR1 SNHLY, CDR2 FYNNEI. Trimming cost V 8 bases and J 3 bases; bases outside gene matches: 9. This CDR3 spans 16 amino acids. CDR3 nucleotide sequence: TGTGCCAGCGGACCAATAGCGGGGGGGAACTACAATGAGCAGTTCTTC. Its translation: CASGPIAGGNYNEQFF.